The entry below gives a single T cell receptor beta chain sequence along with its context. These data come from a study of blood T cells in healthy people across ages. Sample-barcoded 5' priming and a J-beta primer mix drove a second PCR of roughly 7 to 11 cycles. TCRdb re-derived calls from the 5' RACE reads in MiXCR, one entry per CDR3 protein. The sample lists about 800,000 distinct CDR3 sequences, approximately 25% seen once, with 3% to 4% in the top ten. The same sample was also used in a study of T cells of mothers and their children. That paper adds: Each donor was one of three healthy Caucasian mothers or one of their six children.

Material for sequencing was blood. The receptor was derived from a boy aged 5-17 years in good health.

In DNA, the CDR3 is TGTGCCAGCAGCGTAGCAGGAGCCCGCGGGGGCACAGATACGCAGTATTTT. Translation: CASSVAGARGGTDTQYF. The chain uses TRBV5-4 and TRBJ2-3; the D gene is possibly TRBD2 (6 bases). V dropped 4 bases and J dropped 1 base, with 19 bases sitting between them. This CDR3 is built from 17 residues. CDR1 SGHNT and CDR2 YYREEE come from the germline V gene (reference sequence). The full variable domain, completed using reference TRBV5-4 and TRBJ2-3, is ETGVTQSPTHLIKTRGQQVTLRCSSQSGHNTVSWYQQALGQGPQFIFQYYREEENGRGNFPPRFSGLQFPNYSSELNVNALELDDSALYLCASSVAGARGGTDTQYFGPGTRLTVL.